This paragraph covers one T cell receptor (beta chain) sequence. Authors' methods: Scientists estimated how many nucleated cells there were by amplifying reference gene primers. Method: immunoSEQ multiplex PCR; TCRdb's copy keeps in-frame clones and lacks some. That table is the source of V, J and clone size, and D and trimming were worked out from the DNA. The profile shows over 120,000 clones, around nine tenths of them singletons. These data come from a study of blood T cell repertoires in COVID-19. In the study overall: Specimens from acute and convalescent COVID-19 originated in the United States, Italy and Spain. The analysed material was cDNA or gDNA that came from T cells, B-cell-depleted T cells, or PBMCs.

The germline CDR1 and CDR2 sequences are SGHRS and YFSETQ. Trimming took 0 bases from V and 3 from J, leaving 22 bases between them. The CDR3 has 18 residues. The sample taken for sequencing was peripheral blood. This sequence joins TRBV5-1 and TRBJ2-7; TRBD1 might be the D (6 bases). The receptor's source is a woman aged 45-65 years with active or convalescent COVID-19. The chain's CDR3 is CASSLANPPPGVVYEQYF. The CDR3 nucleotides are TGCGCCAGCAGCTTGGCCAACCCCCCCCCAGGGGTTGTCTACGAGCAGTACTTC.